The clone carrying this T cell receptor (beta chain) was found once. Antigen specificity is unknown. CD4+CD25+CD127- Tregs, CD4+CD25- non-Tregs, CD4 and CD8 cells were sorted. The data stem from a study of Tregs in tolerant kidney transplant recipients. Clones were read by immunoSEQ multiplex PCR, and TCRdb kept only the in-frame ones, dropping some. The sample contains about 120,000 clones, about 90% of which appear only once. General study findings and limits: Expanding Tregs on activated donor B cells appeared to best identify donor-specific TCRbeta clones. The small number of patients limits these findings pending further validation.

The sample consisted of CD4+ T cells from blood. The source is a human donor in good health.

For the CDR3, the DNA is TGTGCCAGCAGCTTAGGAGGGCCGCAGGGCGGCTACACCTTC. Its translation: CASSLGGPQGGYTF. The V and J genes are TRBV7-9 and TRBJ1-2, with D possibly matching TRBD1 (5 bases). The CDR3 runs to 14 residues. V lost 1 base to trimming and J lost 8 bases, with 14 bases between them. From germline, CDR1 is SEHNR and CDR2 FQNEAQ (reference sequence).